A single T cell receptor beta chain is shown here with its context. This specimen comes from a study of blood T cell repertoires in COVID-19. Clones were read by immunoSEQ multiplex PCR, and TCRdb kept only the in-frame ones, dropping some. The table records about 170,000 clones, 88% of them present only once. The sample taken for sequencing was peripheral blood. This TCR derives from a man aged 45-60 years who had recovered from COVID-19.

Written as DNA, the CDR3 is TGCGCCAGCAGCCGTCCAGGGGGCGAAGGCTACACCTTC. The encoded protein is CASSRPGGEGYTF. The chain has TRBV4-1 and TRBJ1-2; TRBD1 agrees at 8 bases. The CDR3 runs to 13 residues. In germline, CDR1 is MGHRA, CDR2 YSYEKL. With V trimmed by 4 bases and J by 8 bases, 6 bases remained unmatched.